This TCR beta chain was profiled in a study of blood T cell repertoires in COVID-19. Here immunoSEQ multiplex PCR was the method, and the copy in TCRdb shows in-frame clones only, minus some. In the table there are over 85,000 clones, approximately 85% of which are singletons. CDR3 length: 14 amino acids. V lost 7 bases and J 2 bases, leaving 14 bases between the germline ends. CDR1 is LNHDA and CDR2 is SQIVND in the germline V gene (reference sequence). Sequenced material: peripheral blood. The V and J genes are TRBV19 and TRBJ1-2; D is perhaps TRBD1 (5 bases). This sequence originates from a woman older than 75 with COVID-19, enrolled during active disease. The CDR3 sequence: CASTPETANYGYTF. For the CDR3, the DNA is TGTGCCAGTACCCCCGAGACAGCGAACTATGGCTACACCTTC.